This T cell receptor beta chain was recovered during a study of blood T cell repertoires in COVID-19. Profiling relied on immunoSEQ multiplex PCR, and the TCRdb table lists in-frame clones only, not all of them. The sample carries just under 100,000 clones, 85% to 90% recorded once. V gave up 7 bases and J gave up 1 base; unmatched junction bases: 9. The CDR3 spans 18 residues. Germline lookup yields CDR1 LGHDT and CDR2 YNNKEL (reference sequence). The specimen was peripheral blood. The receptor comes from a woman in her fifties or sixties in a cohort sampled during active or convalescent COVID-19. The chain carries TRBV3-1 (or the pseudogene TRBV3-2) and TRBJ2-3, with TRBD2 matching 15 bases. The CDR3 nucleotides are TGTGCCAGCACCTTCGGACTAGCGGGGGGGCGGGGCACAGATACGCAGTATTTT. Encoded protein: CASTFGLAGGRGTDTQYF.